The clone carrying this T cell receptor (beta chain) has only a few counts. Its specificity is unknown. This sample stems from a study of response to subunit inactivated influenza vaccine. General study results and limits: A suggestion made by the authors is that each seasonal influenza vaccination recruits few new T cells.

The V gene end was trimmed by 6 bases and the J gene end by 2 bases; junction bases not matched to a gene: 5. The CDR3 has 15 residues. Germline lookup yields CDR1 MNHEY and CDR2 SMNVEV (reference sequence). TCRdb reprocessed the RT-PCR reads via MiXCR and lists one record per CDR3 protein. The repertoire holds hundreds of thousands of distinct CDR3 sequences, with about 15% as singletons. This rearrangement joins TRBV27 to TRBJ2-3; TRBD2 matches 10 bases. The clonotype originates from a man over 45 who received an inactivated influenza vaccine. This specimen consisted of PBMCs from blood, obtained 12 days after vaccination. CDR3 amino acids: CASSSSGRDTDTQYF. CDR3 sequence (DNA): TGTGCCAGCAGCTCTAGCGGGAGAGACACAGATACGCAGTATTTT.